This T cell receptor (beta chain) was profiled in a study of blood T cell repertoires in COVID-19. In the authors' methods: Reference gene primer amplification in the assay estimated nucleated cell counts. TCRdb's table, derived via immunoSEQ multiplex PCR, lists solely in-frame clones and lacks some. V, J and clone size derive from that table, while D and trimming were established from the DNA sequence. The sample has 70,000 to 95,000 clones, roughly 92% seen once. Material: peripheral blood. This TCR derives from a woman in her fifties or sixties with active COVID-19.

This CDR3 reads CASSSSWEQYF. The DNA of the CDR3 is TGTGCCAGCAGTTCTAGCTGGGAGCAGTACTTC. The chain links TRBV7-9 to TRBJ2-7; tentative D call: TRBD2 (5 bases). Germline lookup yields CDR1 SEHNR and CDR2 FQNEAQ (reference sequence). The CDR3 sequence is 11 residues long. V was clipped by 6 bases and J by 7 bases, with 10 bases between them.